Listed here are 18 T cell receptor beta chains from one sample, sequenced in a study of shared clonotypes between healthy human individuals. The method was immunoSEQ multiplex PCR; TCRdb's version includes in-frame clones alone and lacks a portion of them. The sample shows under 2.5 million clones, approximately 90% of them seen only once. Specimen: naive CD4+ T cells from PBMCs. Subset described: CD45RA+ positively selected. These receptors came from a man younger than 35 in good health. Some clones in this sample may be carry-over from other donors' samples.

V and J are TRBV5-1 and TRBJ1-3; D not resolved. Germline CDR1 and CDR2: SGHRS and YFSETQ. Deletions cut 3 bases from V and 4 bases from J, with 11 bases between. CDR3 length: 14 residues. CDR3 coding DNA: TGCGCCAGCAGCTCTGAAGGAGCCGGAAACACCATATATTTT. Translation gives CASSSEGAGNTIYF.

This chain connects TRBV29-1 to TRBJ2-1; a weak D match, TRBD1 (6 bases). The CDR3 covers 12 residues. V gave up 7 bases and J gave up 5 bases, with 12 bases separating them. Germline V CDR1 and CDR2: SQVTM, ANQGSEA. Here the CDR3 DNA reads TGCAGCGCGGACCACAGGGACAATGAGCAGTTCTTC. As protein: CSADHRDNEQFF.

J is TRBJ1-2 and V is TRBV18; maybe TRBD1 (6 bases). This CDR3 has 15 residues. The V and J ends lost 3 bases and 4 bases respectively, with 15 bases between them. CDR1 and CDR2 from the germline V gene are KGHSH and LQKENI. As DNA, the CDR3 is TGTGCCAGCTCACCTGCCGGGGGGCGAGGCTATGGCTACACCTTC. This sequence encodes CASSPAGGRGYGYTF.

The rearrangement links TRBV30 to TRBJ2-5; 10 bases match TRBD1. TRBJ2-7 matches the DNA end more closely, so the J call is doubtful. CDR1 GTSNPN and CDR2 SVGIG come from the germline V gene (reference sequence). CDR3 length equals 14 residues. CDR3: CAWDRDRGIYEQYF. The CDR3 DNA sequence: TGTGCCTGGGACCGGGACAGGGGAATCTACGAGCAGTACTTC.

Worth noting for this clone: The sample has other DNA sequences that encode this CDR3 too. The chain recombines TRBV5-5 with TRBJ1-4; D remains ambiguous. Germline V gene data show CDR1 as SGHKS and CDR2 as YYEKEE (reference sequence). The CDR3 sequence is 14 residues long. The ends were cut back, 0 bases at V and 6 bases at J, with 9 bases in the middle. CDR3 sequence reads: CASSLVGSHEKLFF. In DNA, the CDR3 is TGTGCCAGCAGCTTGGTAGGGAGTCATGAAAAACTGTTTTTT.

The chain carries TRBV7-3 and TRBJ2-2, with 8 positions matching TRBD2. There are 14 residues in the CDR3. V was clipped by 6 bases and J by 3 bases; unmatched bases: 3. CDR1 is SGHTA, CDR2 FQGTGA, per germline. Written as DNA, the CDR3 is TGTGCCAGCAGTATAGCGGGGTACACCGGGGAGCTGTTTTTT. Its translation: CASSIAGYTGELFF.

J is TRBJ2-7 and V is TRBV7-4; 10 positions agree with TRBD2. This CDR3 comprises 13 residues. Germline loops: CDR1 SGHVT, CDR2 SQSDAQ. V shed 8 bases and J 6 bases; nucleotides not matched to a gene: 7. CDR3: CASSSGGGVEQYF. Here the CDR3 DNA reads TGTGCCAGCTCTAGCGGGGGCGGGGTCGAGCAGTACTTC.

The genes are TRBV5-1 and TRBJ2-1; perhaps D is TRBD1 or TRBD2 (6 bases each). Germline V CDR1 and CDR2: SGHRS, YFSETQ. This CDR3 comprises 15 residues. Trimming pared 2 bases from V and 8 bases from J, leaving 17 bases between. CDR3 loop: CASSFIGRGGDEQFF. Here the CDR3 DNA reads TGCGCCAGCAGCTTCATTGGCAGGGGCGGGGATGAGCAGTTCTTC.

This clone is a singleton in its sample. The rearrangement uses TRBV28 and TRBJ2-7, with 9 bases identical to TRBD2. J was trimmed by 3 bases and V by 6 bases; bases with no gene match: 3. The germline V gene encodes CDR1 MDHEN and CDR2 SYDVKM. This CDR3 has 13 amino acids. This CDR3 is CASSYSGSYEQYF. CDR3 bases: TGTGCCAGCAGCTATAGCGGGAGCTACGAGCAGTACTTC.

On this clone: Other DNA sequences within the sample encode an identical CDR3. The J gene is TRBJ1-2, the V gene TRBV6-1; tentatively, D is TRBD1 (5 bases). CDR3 length equals 14 residues. V was pared by 0 bases and J by 3 bases, with 8 bases between. Germline CDR1 and CDR2: MNHNS and SASEGT. The CDR3 nucleotides are TGTGCCAGCAGTGAAGCGGGGGGGGACTATGGCTACACCTTC. Translation gives CASSEAGGDYGYTF.

About this clone itself: Other DNA sequences in the same sample also yield this CDR3. The CDR3 here is CASSLSRETQYF. CDR3 coding DNA: TGTGCCAGCAGCTTGAGTCGAGAGACCCAGTACTTC. This chain connects TRBV5-6 to TRBJ2-5, with no clear D. Trimming took off 1 base at V and 4 bases at J, with 5 bases between the two ends. This CDR3 is 12 amino acids long. The germline V gene has CDR1 SGHDT and CDR2 YYEEEE.

This clone was seen only once. The CDR3, as DNA: TGTGCCAGCGGATATAGCGGGAGCAATGAGCAGTTCTTC. Its translation is CASGYSGSNEQFF. The V gene is TRBV7-3, the J gene TRBJ2-1; 9 bases fit TRBD2. This CDR3 spans 13 amino acids. Germline V gives CDR1 SGHTA, CDR2 FQGTGA. The ends lost 8 bases at V and 6 bases at J; junction bases unmatched: 5.

The rearrangement uses TRBV20-1 and TRBJ2-5, with D uncertain. Trimming left V 6 bases short and J 5 bases short, with 10 bases between. In germline, CDR1 is DFQATT, CDR2 SNEGSKA (reference sequence). This CDR3 is built from 11 residues. CDR3 residues: CSAALRETQYF. For the CDR3, the DNA is TGCAGTGCCGCGTTAAGGGAGACCCAGTACTTC.

The chain links TRBV27 to TRBJ1-1; D uncertain. V was shortened by 5 bases and J by 1 base, with 17 bases between the two germline ends. This CDR3 spans 16 amino acids. Germline loops: CDR1 MNHEY, CDR2 SMNVEV (reference sequence). CDR3 protein: CASSPLSTGRNTEAFF. The CDR3 DNA reads TGTGCCAGCAGTCCCCTGAGCACCGGCCGGAACACTGAAGCTTTCTTT.

This clone has only a few counts. The same CDR3 is also encoded by other DNA sequences in this sample. This sequence joins TRBV6-5 and TRBJ1-5; possible D gene TRBD1, 5 bases. Germline-derived CDR1 and CDR2 are MNHEY and SVGAGI. The CDR3 contains 13 residues. V lost 6 bases and J lost 7, with 13 bases in between. The CDR3 DNA follows: TGTGCCAGCAGCTACGGGGGAGGCCAGCCCCAGCATTTT. It translates to CASSYGGGQPQHF.

This clone was seen a few times. The V call is TRBV6-1, the J call TRBJ1-1, with D unresolved. There are 10 residues in the CDR3. Germline V gene data show CDR1 as MNHNS and CDR2 as SASEGT. V was cut by 2 bases and J by 11 bases, with 6 bases left in between. CDR3 nucleotides: TGTGCCAGCAGTGAATACGTTGCTTTCTTT. It yields the protein CASSEYVAFF.

The chain has TRBV7-9 and TRBJ2-1, with D maybe TRBD2 (8 bases). The CDR3 has 15 amino acids. The V end lost 5 bases, the J end lost 10 bases, and 21 bases lay between the germline ends. CDR1 is SEHNR and CDR2 is FQNEAQ in the germline V gene (reference sequence). Here the CDR3 reads CASSEGAAGGREQFF. As DNA, the CDR3 is TGTGCCAGCAGCGAGGGGGCGGCGGGAGGAAGGGAGCAGTTCTTC.

The chain carries TRBV5-4 and TRBJ2-6; D not certain. This CDR3 is built from 15 residues. Per germline, CDR1 SGHNT and CDR2 YYREEE (reference sequence). Trimming took 1 base from V and 2 from J, leaving 7 bases between them. CDR3 nucleotide sequence: TGTGCCAGCAGCTTGATGGAGACTGGGGCCAACGTCCTGACTTTC. Its translation: CASSLMETGANVLTF.